The 21 T cell receptor beta chains listed next were all sequenced from one sample in a study of blood T cells in healthy people across ages. It was with a sample-barcoded 5' primer and a J-beta primer mix that a second PCR of about 6 to 12 cycles was run. Via MiXCR, TCRdb re-called the 5' RACE reads, giving one row per CDR3 protein. The data contain about 2 million distinct CDR3 sequences, roughly 49% of them singletons. The specimen was blood. The origin of the receptors is a woman aged 35 to 49 in good health.

The rearrangement links TRBV28 to TRBJ1-6; 8 bases agree with TRBD1. Germline V gene data show CDR1 as MDHEN and CDR2 as SYDVKM. The CDR3 consists of 15 residues. V gave up 5 bases and J gave up 8 bases; unmatched junction bases: 8. CDR3 sequence (DNA): TGTGCCAGCAGTATACAGGGGGATTGGGATTCACCCCTCCACTTT. It yields the protein CASSIQGDWDSPLHF.

This clonotype has only a few counts. The V gene is TRBV7-8, the J gene TRBJ2-7, with a weak D call TRBD1 (6 bases). V lost 0 bases to trimming and J lost 5 bases, with 17 bases between them. This CDR3 comprises 16 residues. Germline CDR1 SGHVS, CDR2 FQNEAQ. The CDR3 loop reads CASSLAAGQSRNEQYF. In DNA form, the CDR3 reads TGTGCCAGCAGCTTAGCGGCAGGACAGTCCCGAAACGAGCAGTACTTC.

J is TRBJ1-2 and V is TRBV4-2; 7 positions agree with TRBD1. Trimming removed 0 bases from V and 6 bases from J; junction bases left unmatched: 13. Per germline, CDR1 LGHNA and CDR2 YNFKEQ. The CDR3 covers 17 residues. Written as DNA, the CDR3 is TGTGCCAGCAGCCAAGACAATGGGTTGGGGACAGACCATGGCTACACCTTC. Encoded protein: CASSQDNGLGTDHGYTF.

V gene TRBV29-1 combines with J gene TRBJ2-4, with no clear D. V lost 6 bases to trimming and J lost 13 bases, with 28 bases between them. The germline V gene has CDR1 SQVTM and CDR2 ANQGSEA. The CDR3 sequence is 15 residues long. In nucleotides, the CDR3 is TGCAGCGTGGGCGGTTCTGGGGAAAACTACAATGAGCAGTACTTC. It is translated as CSVGGSGENYNEQYF. The whole variable domain, filled in from reference TRBV29-1 and TRBJ2-4, reads SAVISQKPSRDICQRGTSLTIQCQVDSQVTMMFWYRQQPGQSLTLIATANQGSEATYESGFVIDKFPISRPNLTFSTLTVSNMSPEDSSIYLCSVGGSGENYNEQYFGAGTRLSVL.

This clonotype was observed a few times. J is TRBJ2-1 and V is TRBV5-1, with 10 bases matching TRBD1. V lost 2 bases to trimming and J lost 7 bases; unmatched junction nucleotides: 6. CDR1 and CDR2 (germline): SGHRS, YFSETQ. This CDR3 contains 15 residues. The CDR3 reads CASSFRDRGGNEQFF. The DNA of the CDR3 is TGCGCCAGCAGCTTTAGGGACAGGGGAGGTAATGAGCAGTTCTTC.

V is TRBV9 and J is TRBJ1-2, with 9 nucleotides matching TRBD1. The CDR3 sequence is 14 residues long. The germline CDR1 and CDR2 sequences are SGDLS and YYNGEE. V was clipped by 6 bases and J by 7 bases; unmatched bases: 10. CDR3 loop: CASNKGTGSVGYTF. The CDR3 coding sequence is TGTGCCAGCAACAAAGGGACAGGGTCTGTTGGCTACACCTTC. Based on the CDR3 plus reference TRBV9 and TRBJ1-2, the full variable domain is DSGVTQTPKHLITATGQRVTLRCSPRSGDLSVYWYQQSLDQGLQFLIQYYNGEERAKGNILERFSAQQFPDLHSELNLSSLELGDSALYFCASNKGTGSVGYTFGSGTRLTVV.

This clonotype appeared a few times. The chain uses TRBV6-5 and TRBJ1-2, with D perhaps TRBD1 (5 bases). The CDR3 is 15 residues long. Germline values: CDR1 MNHEY, CDR2 SVGAGI. The V end was cut by 2 bases, the J end by 0 bases, with 10 bases between. The CDR3 nucleotides read TGTGCCAGCAGTTACGGGGGTCCCTCTAACTATGGCTACACCTTC. Translation gives CASSYGGPSNYGYTF.

The V call is TRBV28, the J call TRBJ2-7; no definite D call. The V gene's germline CDR1 is MDHEN and CDR2 SYDVKM. The CDR3 totals 12 residues. Trimming pared 6 bases from V and 12 bases from J, leaving 18 bases between. The CDR3 DNA follows: TGTGCCAGCAGCCCCCCGGAAGAGACCCGGTACTTC. This codes for CASSPPEETRYF.

The chain has TRBV7-9 and TRBJ2-1, with no clear D. The CDR3 is 12 residues long. CDR1 is SEHNR and CDR2 is FQNEAQ in the germline V gene (reference sequence). V lost 5 bases and J lost 7, with 9 bases in between. In nucleotides, the CDR3 is TGTGCCAGCAGCAGCTCTAGTAATGAGCAGTTCTTC. Translating gives CASSSSSNEQFF. Full variable domain (remainder filled in from reference TRBV7-9 and TRBJ2-1): DTGVSQNPRHKITKRGQNVTFRCDPISEHNRLYWYRQTLGQGPEFLTYFQNEAQLEKSRLLSDRFSAERPKGSFSTLEIQRTEQGDSAMYLCASSSSSNEQFFGPGTRLTVL.

This sequence joins TRBV7-2 and TRBJ1-5; D remains unclear. Looked up from germline, CDR1 is SGHTA and CDR2 is FQGNSA. CDR3 length: 13 residues. V was cut by 5 bases and J by 1 base, with 6 bases left in between. This chain's CDR3 is CASSRRSNQPQHF. The CDR3 DNA is TGTGCCAGCAGCCGACGGAGCAATCAGCCCCAGCATTTT.

The chain employs TRBV13 and TRBJ1-6; maybe TRBD1 (5 bases). Looked up from germline, CDR1 is PRHDT and CDR2 is FYEKMQ (reference sequence). The CDR3 is 14 residues long. The V end lost 5 bases, the J end lost 6 bases, and 11 bases lay between the germline ends. In DNA form, the CDR3 reads TGTGCCAGCAGCCGACGGGACGGTAATTCACCCCTCCACTTT. Amino acids: CASSRRDGNSPLHF.

The chain employs TRBV28 and TRBJ2-7; TRBD1 aligns across 10 bases. The CDR3 has 16 amino acids. The V gene end was trimmed by 4 bases and the J gene end by 7 bases; junction bases not matched to a gene: 13. Germline CDR1 MDHEN, CDR2 SYDVKM. The DNA for the CDR3 is TGTGCCAGCAGTTCCCCCGGGACAGGGGTGATCGGTGAGCAGTACTTC. Protein: CASSSPGTGVIGEQYF.

This clonotype was counted between two and nine times. J is TRBJ2-5 and V is TRBV10-3; tentatively, D is TRBD1 (5 bases). Deletions cut 5 bases from V and 0 bases from J, with 7 bases between. The CDR3 has 13 residues. Germline CDR1 is ENHRY and CDR2 is SYGVKD. The CDR3 nucleotides are TGTGCCATCAGTTTGGACAACCAAGAGACCCAGTACTTC. Its protein is CAISLDNQETQYF.

CDR3 residues: CASSLGIREAFF. DNA for the CDR3: TGTGCCAGCAGCTTAGGTATCAGGGAGGCTTTCTTT. The genes are TRBV7-8 and TRBJ1-1; possible D gene TRBD1, 5 bases. The CDR3 is 12 residues long. V was cut by 1 base and J by 11 bases, with 11 bases left in between. Germline V gene sequence: CDR1 SGHVS, CDR2 FQNEAQ.

This clonotype was observed a handful of times. The rearrangement links TRBV5-6 to TRBJ2-3, with D possibly TRBD1 on 5 matching bases. This CDR3 has 16 amino acids. The germline V and J ends were trimmed by 1 base and 6 bases, with 18 bases remaining between them. Germline CDR1 SGHDT, CDR2 YYEEEE. CDR3 region: CASSLRPGYRSDTQYF. The CDR3 DNA follows: TGTGCCAGCAGCTTGCGACCAGGGTATCGATCGGATACGCAGTATTTT.

The sample holds a few counts of this clonotype. CDR3 DNA: TGTGCCAGCAGAGAGTTCTCAGCGTGGGCTGAAGCTTTCTTT. It translates to CASREFSAWAEAFF. The V call is TRBV6-2 or TRBV6-3, the J call TRBJ1-1; D unresolved. Trimming removed 6 bases from V and 6 bases from J, with 17 bases in between. Germline assignment: CDR1 MNHEY and CDR2 SVGEGT. This CDR3 region has 14 residues.

The table lists this clonotype with a few counts. In nucleotides, the CDR3 is TGTGCCATCAGCGGGGACAGGGGCTACGAGCAGTACTTC. This encodes CAISGDRGYEQYF. This chain connects TRBV10-3 to TRBJ2-7; the match to TRBD1 covers 10 bases. CDR3 length: 13 amino acids. Germline-derived CDR1 and CDR2 are ENHRY and SYGVKD. Losses at the gene ends were 6 bases for V and 3 bases for J; bases not matched to a gene: 2.

This clonotype was seen only a few times. This chain links TRBV29-1 with TRBJ2-5; no reliable D call. V was pared by 0 bases and J by 5 bases, with 10 bases between. The V gene's germline CDR1 is SQVTM and CDR2 ANQGSEA. There are 13 residues in the CDR3. The CDR3 coding sequence is TGCAGCGTTGAAGACCTCCGGGCGGAGACCCAGTACTTC. It encodes CSVEDLRAETQYF. Supplemented by reference TRBV29-1 and TRBJ2-5, the full variable domain reads SAVISQKPSRDICQRGTSLTIQCQVDSQVTMMFWYRQQPGQSLTLIATANQGSEATYESGFVIDKFPISRPNLTFSTLTVSNMSPEDSSIYLCSVEDLRAETQYFGPGTRLLVL.

The CDR3 bases are TGTGCCAGCAGCGTCCGACGGACAACTAATGAAAAACTGTTTTTT. Translation gives CASSVRRTTNEKLFF. V and J are TRBV27 and TRBJ1-4; D gene ambiguous. Trimming stripped 6 bases from V and 0 bases from J, with 11 bases between. CDR1 is MNHEY and CDR2 is SMNVEV in the germline V gene (reference sequence). This CDR3 is 15 amino acids long.

This rearrangement joins TRBV2 to TRBJ2-1; possible D gene TRBD2, 7 bases. Trimming shortened V by 8 bases and J by 5 bases, and 16 bases separated the two germline ends. Germline V lookup: CDR1 SNHLY, CDR2 FYNNEI. The CDR3 loop spans 14 amino acids. CDR3 amino acids: CASERGAQNNEQFF. CDR3 DNA sequence: TGTGCCAGCGAACGGGGGGCACAAAACAATGAGCAGTTCTTC.

Only one count was recorded for this clonotype. The chain employs TRBV20-1 and TRBJ1-2; TRBD1 matches 7 bases. This CDR3 comprises 15 residues. V shed 3 bases, J shed 4 bases, and the junction held 11 bases outside the gene matches. Germline CDR1 is DFQATT and CDR2 is SNEGSKA (reference sequence). The CDR3 loop is CSASLQGKTVYGYTF. The CDR3 nucleotides read TGCAGTGCTAGCTTACAGGGGAAGACGGTCTATGGCTACACCTTC.